This T cell receptor (beta chain) was sequenced for a study of control samples from healthy donors and cancer patients. Clones were sequenced by immunoSEQ multiplex PCR, and TCRdb holds only the in-frame ones, with some missing. The data show 100,000 to 150,000 clones, roughly 95% seen once. This receptor was identified in a man aged 30 to 45 in good health. The sample was blood.

This chain's CDR3 is CASSLGGGGNEQFF. CDR3 nucleotides: TGTGCCAGCAGTTTGGGGGGGGGCGGAAATGAGCAGTTCTTC. This chain joins TRBV28 and TRBJ2-1; the D gene is possibly TRBD2 (7 bases). CDR1 and CDR2 from the germline V gene are MDHEN and SYDVKM. Trimming stripped 3 bases from V and 7 bases from J, with 13 bases between. The CDR3 contains 14 residues.